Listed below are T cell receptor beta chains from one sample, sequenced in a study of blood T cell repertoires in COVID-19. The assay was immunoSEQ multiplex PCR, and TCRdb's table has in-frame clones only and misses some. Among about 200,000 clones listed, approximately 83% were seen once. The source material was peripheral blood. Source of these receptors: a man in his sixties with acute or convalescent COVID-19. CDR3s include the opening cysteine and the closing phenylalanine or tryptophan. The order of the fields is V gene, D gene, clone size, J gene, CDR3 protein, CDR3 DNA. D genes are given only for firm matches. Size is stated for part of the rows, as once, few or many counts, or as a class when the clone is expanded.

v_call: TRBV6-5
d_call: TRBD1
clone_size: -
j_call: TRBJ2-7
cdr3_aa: CASRNRGRDYEQYF
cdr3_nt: TGTGCCAGCAGGAACAGGGGCCGAGACTACGAGCAGTACTTC

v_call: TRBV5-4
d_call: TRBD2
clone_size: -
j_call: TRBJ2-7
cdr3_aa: CASSLGGTSSYEQYF
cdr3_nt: TGTGCCAGCAGCTTGGGGGGGACTAGCTCCTACGAGCAGTACTTC

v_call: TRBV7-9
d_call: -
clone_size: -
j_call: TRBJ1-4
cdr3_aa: CASSFQGINEKLFF
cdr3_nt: TGTGCCAGCAGCTTCCAGGGAATTAATGAAAAACTGTTTTTT

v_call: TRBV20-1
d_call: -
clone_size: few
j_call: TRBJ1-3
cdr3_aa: CSASRGVGNTIYF
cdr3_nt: TGCAGTGCTAGTCGGGGAGTTGGAAACACCATATATTTT

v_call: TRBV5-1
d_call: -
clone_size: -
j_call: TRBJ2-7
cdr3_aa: CASSLGRNSGSYEQYF
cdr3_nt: TGCGCCAGCAGCTTGGGTCGGAACAGCGGATCCTACGAGCAGTACTTC

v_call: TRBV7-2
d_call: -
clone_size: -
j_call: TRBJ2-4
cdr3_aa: CASSFVSSAKNIQYF
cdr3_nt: TGTGCCAGCAGCTTCGTTAGCTCGGCCAAAAACATTCAGTACTTC

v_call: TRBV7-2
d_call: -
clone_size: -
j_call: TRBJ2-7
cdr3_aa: CASSLVGAVAYEQYF
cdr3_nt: TGTGCCAGCAGCTTAGTAGGGGCAGTTGCCTACGAGCAGTACTTC

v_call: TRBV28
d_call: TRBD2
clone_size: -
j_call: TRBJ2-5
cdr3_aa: CASSYGTSGMETQYF
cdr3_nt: TGTGCCAGCAGTTACGGGACTAGCGGGATGGAGACCCAGTACTTC

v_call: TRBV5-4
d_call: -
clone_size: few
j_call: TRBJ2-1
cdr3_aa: CASSLDSGVGRNEQFF
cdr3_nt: TGTGCCAGCAGCTTGGACTCCGGGGTAGGGAGAAATGAGCAGTTCTTC

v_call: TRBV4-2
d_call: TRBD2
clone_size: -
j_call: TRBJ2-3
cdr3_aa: CASSQDIRSGRTLDGTDTQYF
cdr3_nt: TGTGCCAGCAGCCAAGATATTAGAAGCGGGAGGACCTTAGATGGCACAGATACGCAGTATTTT

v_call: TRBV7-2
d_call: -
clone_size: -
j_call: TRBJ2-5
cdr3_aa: CASSLGQQETQYF
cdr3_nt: TGTGCCAGCAGCTTGGGCCAGCAGGAGACCCAGTACTTC

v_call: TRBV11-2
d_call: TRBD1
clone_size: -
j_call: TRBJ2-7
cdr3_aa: CASSPTRRVQGVVEQYF
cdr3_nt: TGTGCCAGCAGCCCGACCCGTAGGGTCCAGGGGGTTGTCGAGCAGTACTTC

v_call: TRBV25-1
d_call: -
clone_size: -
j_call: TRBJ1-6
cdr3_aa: CASISGSLNSPLHF
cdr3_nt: TGTGCCAGCATCTCGGGGAGCCTTAATTCACCCCTCCACTTT

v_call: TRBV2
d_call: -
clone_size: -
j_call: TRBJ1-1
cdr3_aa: CASRGVWEAFF
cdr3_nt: TGTGCCAGCCGGGGGGTCTGGGAAGCTTTCTTT

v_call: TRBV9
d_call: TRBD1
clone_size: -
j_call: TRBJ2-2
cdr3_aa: CASSPRQGATNTGELFF
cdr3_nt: TGTGCCAGCAGCCCCCGACAGGGGGCCACGAACACCGGGGAGCTGTTTTTT

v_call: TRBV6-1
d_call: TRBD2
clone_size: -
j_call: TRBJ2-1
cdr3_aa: CASSERTSGRYNEQFF
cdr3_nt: TGTGCCAGCAGTGAACGAACTAGCGGGAGATACAATGAGCAGTTCTTC

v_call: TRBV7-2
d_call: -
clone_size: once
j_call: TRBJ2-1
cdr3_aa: CASSPIEATYNEQFF
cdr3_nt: TGTGCCAGCAGCCCCATTGAGGCCACGTACAATGAGCAGTTCTTC

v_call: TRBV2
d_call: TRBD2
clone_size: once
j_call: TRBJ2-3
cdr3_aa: CASSPTSGSPNTDTQYF
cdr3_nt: TGTGCCAGCAGTCCTACTAGCGGGAGCCCAAACACAGATACGCAGTATTTT

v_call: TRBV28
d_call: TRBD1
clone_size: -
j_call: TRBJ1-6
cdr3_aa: CASSSRGGVSSPLHF
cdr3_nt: TGTGCCAGCAGTTCTCGAGGGGGCGTAAGTTCACCCCTCCACTTT

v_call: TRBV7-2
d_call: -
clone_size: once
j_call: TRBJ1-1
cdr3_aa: CASSRTGGRTEAFF
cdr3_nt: TGTGCCAGCAGCCGGACGGGCGGGAGGACTGAAGCTTTCTTT

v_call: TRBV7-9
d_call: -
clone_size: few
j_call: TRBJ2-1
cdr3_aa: CASSFDLGPYNEQFF
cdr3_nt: TGTGCCAGCAGCTTCGACCTAGGCCCCTACAATGAGCAGTTCTTC

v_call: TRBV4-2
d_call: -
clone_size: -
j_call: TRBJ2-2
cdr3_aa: CASSQDLERELFF
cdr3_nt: TGTGCCAGCAGCCAAGATCTCGAGAGGGAGCTGTTTTTT

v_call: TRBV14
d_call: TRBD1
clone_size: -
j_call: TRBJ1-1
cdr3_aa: CASSQGWTGSNTEAFF
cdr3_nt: TGTGCCAGCAGCCAAGGCTGGACAGGTTCGAACACTGAAGCTTTCTTT

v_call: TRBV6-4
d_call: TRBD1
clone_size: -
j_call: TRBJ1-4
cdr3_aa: CASKNLHRGHEKLFF
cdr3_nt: TGTGCCAGCAAGAACCTCCACAGGGGGCATGAAAAACTGTTTTTT

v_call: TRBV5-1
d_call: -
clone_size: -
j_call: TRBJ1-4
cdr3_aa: CASSVGTTNEKLFF
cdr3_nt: TGCGCCAGCAGCGTGGGTACAACTAATGAAAAACTGTTTTTT

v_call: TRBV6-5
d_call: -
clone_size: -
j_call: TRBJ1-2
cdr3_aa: CASRDSFLYGYTF
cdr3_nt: TGTGCCAGCAGGGACAGTTTCCTCTATGGCTACACCTTC

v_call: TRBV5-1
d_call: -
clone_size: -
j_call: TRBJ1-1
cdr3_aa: CASRQGPDSEAFF
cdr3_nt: TGCGCCAGCAGACAGGGCCCGGATAGTGAAGCTTTCTTT